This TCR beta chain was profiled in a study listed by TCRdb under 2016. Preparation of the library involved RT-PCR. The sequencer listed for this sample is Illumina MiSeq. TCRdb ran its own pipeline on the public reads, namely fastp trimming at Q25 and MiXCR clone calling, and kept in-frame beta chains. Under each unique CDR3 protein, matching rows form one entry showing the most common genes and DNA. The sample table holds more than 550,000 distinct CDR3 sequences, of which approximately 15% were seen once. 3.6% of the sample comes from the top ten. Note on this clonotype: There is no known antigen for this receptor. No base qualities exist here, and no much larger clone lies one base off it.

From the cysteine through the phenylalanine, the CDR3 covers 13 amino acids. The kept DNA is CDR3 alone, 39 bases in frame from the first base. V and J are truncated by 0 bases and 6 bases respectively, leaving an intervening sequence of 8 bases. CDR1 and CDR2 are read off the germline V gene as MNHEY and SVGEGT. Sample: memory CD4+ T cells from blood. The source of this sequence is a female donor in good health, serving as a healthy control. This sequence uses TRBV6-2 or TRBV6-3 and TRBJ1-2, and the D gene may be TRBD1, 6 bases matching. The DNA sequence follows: TGTGCCAGCAGTTACTCCGGGGGGCATGGCTACACCTTC. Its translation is CASSYSGGHGYTF.